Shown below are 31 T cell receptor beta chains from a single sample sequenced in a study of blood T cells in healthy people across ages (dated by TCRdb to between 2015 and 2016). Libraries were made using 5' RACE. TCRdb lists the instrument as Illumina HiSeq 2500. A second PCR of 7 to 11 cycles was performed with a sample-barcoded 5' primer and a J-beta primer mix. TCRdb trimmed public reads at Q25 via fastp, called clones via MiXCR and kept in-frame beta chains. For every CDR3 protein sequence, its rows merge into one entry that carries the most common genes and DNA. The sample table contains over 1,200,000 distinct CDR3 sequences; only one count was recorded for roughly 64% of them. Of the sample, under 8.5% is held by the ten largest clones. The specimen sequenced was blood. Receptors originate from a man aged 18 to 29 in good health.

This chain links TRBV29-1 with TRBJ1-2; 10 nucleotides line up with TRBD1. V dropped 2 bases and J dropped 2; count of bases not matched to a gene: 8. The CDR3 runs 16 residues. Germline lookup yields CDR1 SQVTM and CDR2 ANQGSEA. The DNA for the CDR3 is TGCAGCGTTGAACTTTGGGGACAGGGGTGGAACTATGGCTACACCTTC. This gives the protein CSVELWGQGWNYGYTF.

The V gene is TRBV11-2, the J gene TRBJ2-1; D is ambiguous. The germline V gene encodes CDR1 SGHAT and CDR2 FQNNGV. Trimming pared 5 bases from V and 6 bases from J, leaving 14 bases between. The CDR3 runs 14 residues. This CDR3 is CASSPEIAGNEQFF. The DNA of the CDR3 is TGTGCCAGCAGCCCGGAAATAGCCGGCAATGAGCAGTTCTTC.

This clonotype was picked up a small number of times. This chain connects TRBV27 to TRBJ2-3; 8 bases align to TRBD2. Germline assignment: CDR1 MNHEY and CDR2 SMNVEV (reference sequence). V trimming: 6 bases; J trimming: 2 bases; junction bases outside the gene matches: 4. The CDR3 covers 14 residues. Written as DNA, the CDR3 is TGTGCCAGCAGGGCTAGCGGGTACACAGATACGCAGTATTTT. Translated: CASRASGYTDTQYF.

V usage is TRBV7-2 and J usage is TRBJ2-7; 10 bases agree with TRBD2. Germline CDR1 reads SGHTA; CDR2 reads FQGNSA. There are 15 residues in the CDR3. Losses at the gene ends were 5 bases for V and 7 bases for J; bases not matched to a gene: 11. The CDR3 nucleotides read TGTGCCAGCAGCCCCGGGACTAGCGTATACAATGAGCAGTACTTC. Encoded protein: CASSPGTSVYNEQYF.

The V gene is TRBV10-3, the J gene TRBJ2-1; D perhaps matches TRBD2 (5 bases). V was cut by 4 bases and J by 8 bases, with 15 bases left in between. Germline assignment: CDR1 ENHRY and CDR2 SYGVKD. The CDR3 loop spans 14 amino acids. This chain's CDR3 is CAISVGSGIDEQFF. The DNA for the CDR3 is TGTGCCATCAGTGTAGGCTCGGGGATTGATGAGCAGTTCTTC.

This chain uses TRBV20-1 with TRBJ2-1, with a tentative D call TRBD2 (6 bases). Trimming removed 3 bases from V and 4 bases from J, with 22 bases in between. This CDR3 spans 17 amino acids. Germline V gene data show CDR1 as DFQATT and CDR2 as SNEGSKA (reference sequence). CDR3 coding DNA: TGCAGTGCTAGGCCCATCACGGGGGAGGAAGCTTACAATGAGCAGTTCTTC. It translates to CSARPITGEEAYNEQFF.

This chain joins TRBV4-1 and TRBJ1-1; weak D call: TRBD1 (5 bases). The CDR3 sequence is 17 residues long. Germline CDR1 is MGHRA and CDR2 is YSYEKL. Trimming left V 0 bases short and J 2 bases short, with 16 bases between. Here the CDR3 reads CASSQDPPGNINTEAFF. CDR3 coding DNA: TGCGCCAGCAGCCAAGACCCACCAGGGAACATAAACACTGAAGCTTTCTTT.

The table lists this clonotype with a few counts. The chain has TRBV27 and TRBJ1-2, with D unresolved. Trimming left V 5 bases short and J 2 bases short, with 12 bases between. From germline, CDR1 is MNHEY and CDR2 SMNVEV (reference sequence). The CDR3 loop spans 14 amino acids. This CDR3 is CASSRTDSNYGYTF. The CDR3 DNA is TGTGCCAGCAGTCGGACCGATTCAAACTATGGCTACACCTTC.

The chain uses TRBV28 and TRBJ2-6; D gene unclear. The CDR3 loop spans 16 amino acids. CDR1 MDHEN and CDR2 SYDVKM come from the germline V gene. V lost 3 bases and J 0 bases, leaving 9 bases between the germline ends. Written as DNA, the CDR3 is TGTGCCAGCAGTTTTTATCAGTTCTCTGGGGCCAACGTCCTGACTTTC. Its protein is CASSFYQFSGANVLTF.

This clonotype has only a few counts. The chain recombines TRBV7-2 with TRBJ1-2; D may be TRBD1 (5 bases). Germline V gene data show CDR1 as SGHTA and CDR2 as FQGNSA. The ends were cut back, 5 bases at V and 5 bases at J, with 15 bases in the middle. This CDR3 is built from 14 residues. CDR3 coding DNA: TGTGCCAGCAGCCAACCGGGACCAAAATATGGCTACACCTTC. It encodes CASSQPGPKYGYTF.

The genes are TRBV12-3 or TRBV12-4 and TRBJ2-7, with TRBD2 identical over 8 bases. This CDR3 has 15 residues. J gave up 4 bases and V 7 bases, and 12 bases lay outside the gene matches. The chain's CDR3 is CASTLAAGAGYEQYF. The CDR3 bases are TGTGCCAGCACCCTGGCAGCGGGGGCGGGATACGAGCAGTACTTC.

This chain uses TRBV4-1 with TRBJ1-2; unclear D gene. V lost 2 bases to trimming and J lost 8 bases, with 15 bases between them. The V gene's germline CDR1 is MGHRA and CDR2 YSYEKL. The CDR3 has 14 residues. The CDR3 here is CASSQPNDPSGYTF. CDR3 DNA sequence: TGCGCCAGCAGCCAACCCAATGATCCTTCAGGCTACACCTTC.

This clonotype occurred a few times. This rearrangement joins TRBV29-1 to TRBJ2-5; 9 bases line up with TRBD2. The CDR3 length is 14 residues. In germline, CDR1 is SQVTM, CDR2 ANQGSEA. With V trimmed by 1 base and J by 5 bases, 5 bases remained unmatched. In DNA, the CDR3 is TGCAGCGTTGAAGGCGGGGGGGCCGGGGAGACCCAGTACTTC. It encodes CSVEGGGAGETQYF. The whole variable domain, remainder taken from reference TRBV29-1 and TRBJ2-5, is SAVISQKPSRDICQRGTSLTIQCQVDSQVTMMFWYRQQPGQSLTLIATANQGSEATYESGFVIDKFPISRPNLTFSTLTVSNMSPEDSSIYLCSVEGGGAGETQYFGPGTRLLVL.

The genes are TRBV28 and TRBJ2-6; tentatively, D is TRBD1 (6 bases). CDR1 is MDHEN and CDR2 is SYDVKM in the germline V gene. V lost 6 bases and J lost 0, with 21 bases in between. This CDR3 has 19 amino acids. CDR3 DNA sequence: TGTGCCAGCAGCCCGATAATGGGGACAACGAGCTCTGGGGCCAACGTCCTGACTTTC. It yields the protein CASSPIMGTTSSGANVLTF.

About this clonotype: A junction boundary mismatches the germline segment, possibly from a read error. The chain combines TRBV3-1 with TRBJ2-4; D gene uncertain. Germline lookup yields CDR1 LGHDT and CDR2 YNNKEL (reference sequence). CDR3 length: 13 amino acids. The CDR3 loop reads CASRQHGHNMQYF. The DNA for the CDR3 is TGTGCCAGCAGGCAACATGGTCACAACATGCAGTACTTC. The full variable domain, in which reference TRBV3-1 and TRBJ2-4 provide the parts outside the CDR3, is DTAVSQTPKYLVTQMGNDKSIKCEQNLGHDTMYWYKQDSKKFLKIMFSYNNKELIINETVPNRFSPKSPDKAHLNLHINSLELGDSAVYFCASRQHGHNMQYFGAGTRLSVL.

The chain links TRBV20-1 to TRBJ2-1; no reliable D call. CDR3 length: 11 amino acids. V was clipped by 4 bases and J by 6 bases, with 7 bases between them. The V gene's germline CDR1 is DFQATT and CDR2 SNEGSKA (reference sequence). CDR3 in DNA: TGCAGTGCTAAAGAACCCAATGAGCAGTTCTTC. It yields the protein CSAKEPNEQFF.

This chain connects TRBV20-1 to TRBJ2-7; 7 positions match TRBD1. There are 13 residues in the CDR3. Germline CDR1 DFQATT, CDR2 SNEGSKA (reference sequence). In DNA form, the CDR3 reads TGCCCCTTTAGCAGGGACAGCCTCTACGAGCAGTACTTC. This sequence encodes CPFSRDSLYEQYF.

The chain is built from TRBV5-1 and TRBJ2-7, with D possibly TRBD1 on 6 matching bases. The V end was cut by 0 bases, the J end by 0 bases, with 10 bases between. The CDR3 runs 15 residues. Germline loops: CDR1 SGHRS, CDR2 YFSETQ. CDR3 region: CASSLGGPPSYEQYF. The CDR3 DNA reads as TGCGCCAGCAGCTTGGGGGGGCCCCCCTCCTACGAGCAGTACTTC.

In DNA, the CDR3 is TGTGCCAGCAGCAACCACAGGGGGCCTTTCACCTACGAGCAGTACTTC. Its protein is CASSNHRGPFTYEQYF. The rearrangement links TRBV7-8 to TRBJ2-7, with 9 positions matching TRBD1. The CDR3 has 16 residues. V gave up 5 bases and J gave up 2 bases; unmatched junction bases: 10. Germline CDR1 and CDR2: SGHVS and FQNEAQ. Full variable domain (missing parts from reference TRBV7-8 and TRBJ2-7): GAGVSQSPRYKVAKRGQDVALRCDPISGHVSLFWYQQALGQGPEFLTYFQNEAQLDKSGLPSDRFFAERPEGSVSTLKIQRTQQEDSAVYLCASSNHRGPFTYEQYFGPGTRLTVT.

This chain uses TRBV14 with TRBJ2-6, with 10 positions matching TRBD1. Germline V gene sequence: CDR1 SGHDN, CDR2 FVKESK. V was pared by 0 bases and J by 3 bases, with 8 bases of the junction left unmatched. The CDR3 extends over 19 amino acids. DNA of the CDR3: TGTGCCAGCAGCCAAGACCCGGGACAGGGGACTTTTGGGGCCAACGTCCTGACTTTC. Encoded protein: CASSQDPGQGTFGANVLTF.

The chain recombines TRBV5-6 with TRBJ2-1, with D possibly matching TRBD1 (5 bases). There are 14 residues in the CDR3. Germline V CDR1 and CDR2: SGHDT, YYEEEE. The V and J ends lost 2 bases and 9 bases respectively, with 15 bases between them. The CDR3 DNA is TGTGCCAGCAGCTTCGACAGTTCTGATTCTGAGCAGTTCTTC. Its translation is CASSFDSSDSEQFF.

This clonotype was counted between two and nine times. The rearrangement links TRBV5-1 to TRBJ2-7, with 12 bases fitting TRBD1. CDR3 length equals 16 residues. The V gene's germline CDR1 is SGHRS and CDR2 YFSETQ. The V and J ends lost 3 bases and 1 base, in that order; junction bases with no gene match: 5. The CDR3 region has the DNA TGCGCCAGCAGCTGGTTGGGACAGGGGGCGTCCTACGAGCAGTACTTC. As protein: CASSWLGQGASYEQYF.

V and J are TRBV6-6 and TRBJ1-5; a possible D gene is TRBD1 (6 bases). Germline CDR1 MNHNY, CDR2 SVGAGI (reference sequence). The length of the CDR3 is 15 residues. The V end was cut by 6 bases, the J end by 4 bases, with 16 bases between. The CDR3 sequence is CASRPPGHENQPQHF. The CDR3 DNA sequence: TGTGCCAGCAGACCACCGGGACACGAAAATCAGCCCCAGCATTTT.

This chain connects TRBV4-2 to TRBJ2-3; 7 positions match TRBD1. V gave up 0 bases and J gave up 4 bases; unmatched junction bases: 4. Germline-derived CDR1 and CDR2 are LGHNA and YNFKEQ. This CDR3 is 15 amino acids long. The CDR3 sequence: CASSQEWQGADTQYF. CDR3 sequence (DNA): TGTGCCAGCAGCCAAGAGTGGCAGGGGGCAGATACGCAGTATTTT.

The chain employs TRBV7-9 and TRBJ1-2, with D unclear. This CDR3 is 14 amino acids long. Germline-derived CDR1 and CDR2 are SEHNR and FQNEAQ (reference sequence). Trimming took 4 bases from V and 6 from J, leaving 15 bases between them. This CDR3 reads CASSSATPRHGYTF. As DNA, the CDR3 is TGTGCCAGCAGCTCAGCGACGCCCCGACATGGCTACACCTTC.

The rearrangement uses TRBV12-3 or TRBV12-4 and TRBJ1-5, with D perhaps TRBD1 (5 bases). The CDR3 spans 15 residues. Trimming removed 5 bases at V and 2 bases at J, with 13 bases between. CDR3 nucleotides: TGTGCCAGCAGTACCCAAGGGGTCGGCAATCAGCCCCAGCATTTT. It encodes CASSTQGVGNQPQHF.

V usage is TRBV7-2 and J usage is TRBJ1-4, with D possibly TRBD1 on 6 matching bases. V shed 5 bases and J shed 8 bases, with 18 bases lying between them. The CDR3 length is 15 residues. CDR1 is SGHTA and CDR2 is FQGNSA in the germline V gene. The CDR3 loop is CASSPTQGLFEKLFF. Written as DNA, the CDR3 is TGTGCCAGCAGCCCGACGCAGGGGTTGTTCGAAAAACTGTTTTTT.

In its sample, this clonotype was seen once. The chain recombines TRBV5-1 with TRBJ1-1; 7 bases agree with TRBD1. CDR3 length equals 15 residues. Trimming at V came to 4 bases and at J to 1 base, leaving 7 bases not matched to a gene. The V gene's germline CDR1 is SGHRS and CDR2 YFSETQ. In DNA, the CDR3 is TGCGCCAGCAGCACCCGGGACAGTTCGAACACTGAAGCTTTCTTT. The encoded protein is CASSTRDSSNTEAFF.

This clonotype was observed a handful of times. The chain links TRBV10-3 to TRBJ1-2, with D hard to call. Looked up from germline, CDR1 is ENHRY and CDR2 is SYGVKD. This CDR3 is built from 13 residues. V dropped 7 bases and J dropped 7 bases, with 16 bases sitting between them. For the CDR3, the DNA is TGTGCCATCACTGACTCGAGCAAGGCTGGCTACACCTTC. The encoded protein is CAITDSSKAGYTF.

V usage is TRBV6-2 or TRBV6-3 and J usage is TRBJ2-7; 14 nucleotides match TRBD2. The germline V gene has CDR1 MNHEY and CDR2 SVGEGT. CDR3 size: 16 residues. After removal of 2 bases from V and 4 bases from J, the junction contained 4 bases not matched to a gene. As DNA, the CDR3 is TGTGCCAGCAGTTACATGACTAGCGGGAGGGAATACGAGCAGTACTTC. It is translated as CASSYMTSGREYEQYF.

In nucleotides, the CDR3 is TGCGCCAGCACCCGGACAGGGGCTTCAGGGGCCAACGTCCTGACTTTC. This translates into CASTRTGASGANVLTF. The V gene is TRBV5-1, the J gene TRBJ2-6; TRBD1 aligns across 9 bases. Germline trimming cut 6 bases from V and 4 bases from J; bases unmatched to any gene: 8. Germline lookup yields CDR1 SGHRS and CDR2 YFSETQ. The length of the CDR3 is 16 residues.